This T cell receptor beta chain comes out of a study of blood T cell repertoires in COVID-19. The germline CDR1 and CDR2 sequences are SQVTM and ANQGSEA. Trimming removed 4 bases from V and 4 bases from J, with 16 bases in between. The CDR3 contains 14 residues. Some clones are missing from TCRdb's copy, which holds only in-frame ones; the method was immunoSEQ multiplex PCR. The sample includes about 71,000 clones, around three quarters of them seen just once. The sample consisted of peripheral blood. This chain uses TRBV29-1 with TRBJ1-1, with a possible D match to TRBD1 (5 bases). This TCR derives from a woman at least 80 years old with active or convalescent COVID-19. CDR3 sequence (DNA): TGCAGCGTTGTAGGGGCAGGGAAGGGCACTGAAGCTTTCTTT. This encodes CSVVGAGKGTEAFF.